The T cell receptor beta chain described here comes from a study of T cell responses to AZD1222 COVID-19 vaccine. Background on the study: Combined were second doses at about 4 or about 12 weeks. Study outcomes and limitations: The breadth and depth of Spike-specific TCRs increased once two AZD1222 doses had been given. Donors were mostly white British, more females; clonal diversity possibly underestimated.

Of note for this clone: The antigen remains unidentified. The junction departs from the called germline gene at one end, perhaps through a read error.

Germline V CDR1 and CDR2: DFQATT, SNEGSKA (reference sequence). The CDR3 runs 11 residues. The table came from immunoSEQ multiplex PCR; TCRdb's copy has only in-frame clones and leaves some out. Of about 160,000 clones in the sample, approximately 91% were seen once. The sample in question was peripheral blood, obtained on day 0 of AZD1222 vaccination. The rearrangement links TRBV20-1 to TRBJ2-3, with a weak D call TRBD1 (6 bases). This receptor was taken from an adult in good health. This chain's CDR3 is CSARGGVGQYF. In DNA, the CDR3 is TGCAGTGCGAGAGGGGGTGTGGGGCAGTATTTT.